Below, 23 T cell receptor beta chains from the same sample are listed, as sequenced in a study of T cell repertoires in cytomegalovirus infection. TCRdb reanalysed the reads using MiXCR and keeps one entry per CDR3 protein. Of about 740,000 distinct CDR3 sequences in the sample, 35% to 45% were seen once. The sequenced sample was PBMCs. The origin of the receptors is a human donor in good health (CMV status not recorded). Some clones in this sample may be carry-over from other donors' samples.

This clonotype has more than one count but fewer than ten. The V and J genes are TRBV10-3 and TRBJ1-6; no definite D call. Trimming took off 6 bases at V and 7 bases at J, with 22 bases between the two ends. This CDR3 spans 17 amino acids. Germline CDR1 reads ENHRY; CDR2 reads SYGVKD. This CDR3 is CAISQWAVRSGNSPLHF. The CDR3, as DNA: TGTGCCATCAGCCAATGGGCCGTGCGATCGGGGAATTCACCCCTCCACTTT.

This clonotype was counted at least ten times. This chain uses TRBV7-2 with TRBJ2-5, with a weak D call TRBD1 (5 bases). Germline V lookup: CDR1 SGHTA, CDR2 FQGNSA. Trimming removed 4 bases at V and 8 bases at J, with 8 bases between. This CDR3 spans 11 amino acids. CDR3 loop: CASSSDRTQYF. DNA for the CDR3: TGTGCCAGCAGCTCAGACAGAACCCAGTACTTC.

V is TRBV2 and J is TRBJ1-5; a weak D match, TRBD1 (6 bases). V gave up 3 bases and J gave up 0 bases, with 18 bases separating them. CDR1 SNHLY and CDR2 FYNNEI come from the germline V gene. The CDR3 loop spans 18 amino acids. The CDR3 here is CASSDSETGSYSNQPQHF. Here the CDR3 DNA reads TGTGCCAGCAGTGATTCCGAGACAGGATCTTATAGCAATCAGCCCCAGCATTTT.

The V and J genes are TRBV28 and TRBJ2-5; no clear D gene. This CDR3 contains 13 residues. Trimming left V 1 base short and J 10 bases short, with 13 bases between. The germline V gene has CDR1 MDHEN and CDR2 SYDVKM. DNA of the CDR3: TGTGCCAGCAGTTTATACCTGGGGATGGGCCAGTACTTC. This encodes CASSLYLGMGQYF.

The chain is built from TRBV25-1 and TRBJ2-7; the D gene is possibly TRBD1 (5 bases). The V end lost 4 bases, the J end lost 4 bases, and 20 bases lay between the germline ends. The CDR3 consists of 16 residues. Germline assignment: CDR1 MGHDK and CDR2 SYGVNS. CDR3 residues: CASSGDSREGVYEQYF. The CDR3, as DNA: TGTGCCAGCAGTGGGGATAGCAGGGAAGGGGTTTACGAGCAGTACTTC.

V usage is TRBV12-5 and J usage is TRBJ1-1, with 9 bases matching TRBD1. The CDR3 loop spans 17 amino acids. V was clipped by 4 bases and J by 0 bases; unmatched bases: 9. The V gene's germline CDR1 is LGHNT and CDR2 FRNRAP. The CDR3 coding sequence is TGTGCTAGTGGTTCCAACTTAAGACAGGGGGTGAACACTGAAGCTTTCTTT. Amino acid sequence: CASGSNLRQGVNTEAFF.

This clonotype was observed a handful of times. The rearrangement joins TRBV5-4 to TRBJ2-7; D is uncertain. This CDR3 has 14 amino acids. The germline V gene has CDR1 SGHNT and CDR2 YYREEE (reference sequence). Trimming pared 0 bases from V and 5 bases from J, leaving 12 bases between. The CDR3, as DNA: TGTGCCAGCAGCTTGGAGACGAGAGTGCACGAGCAGTACTTC. Translation: CASSLETRVHEQYF.

This chain uses TRBV5-1 with TRBJ1-1, with 10 positions matching TRBD1. Losses at the gene ends were 4 bases for V and 7 bases for J; bases not matched to a gene: 7. The CDR3 is made up of 14 amino acids. Germline loops: CDR1 SGHRS, CDR2 YFSETQ. This CDR3 is CASSPDRGKNEAFF. DNA of the CDR3: TGCGCCAGCAGCCCGGACAGGGGGAAAAATGAAGCTTTCTTT.

Turning to this clonotype: The junction and the germline gene differ at one end; a read error may be behind it. The rearrangement uses TRBV7-2 and TRBJ1-2, with a tentative D call TRBD1 (6 bases). CDR1 and CDR2 (germline): SGHTA, FQGNSA. There are 14 residues in the CDR3. The CDR3 nucleotides are TGTGCCATCAGCTTTATACAGGGTCCGCATGCCTACACCTTC. As protein: CAISFIQGPHAYTF.

The table lists this clonotype with a few counts. The V call is TRBV20-1, the J call TRBJ1-3; D is unresolved. There are 13 residues in the CDR3. V was shortened by 5 bases and J by 0 bases, with 8 bases between the two germline ends. Germline V gives CDR1 DFQATT, CDR2 SNEGSKA (reference sequence). CDR3 loop: CSAAQVSGNTIYF. Written as DNA, the CDR3 is TGCAGTGCTGCACAAGTCTCTGGAAACACCATATATTTT.

The chain uses TRBV7-6 and TRBJ2-1; a possible D gene is TRBD2 (6 bases). Per the germline V gene, CDR1 is SGHVS and CDR2 is FNYEAQ. This CDR3 spans 19 amino acids. Between the trimmed V and J ends, which lost 5 bases and 3 bases, there was a span of 26 bases. The CDR3 loop is CASSPADGNLRGNYNEQFF. The CDR3 coding sequence is TGTGCCAGCAGCCCAGCGGACGGGAACCTTCGCGGGAACTACAATGAGCAGTTCTTC.

A word on this clonotype: A read error may produce the germline difference seen at one junction end. The V gene is TRBV6-2 or TRBV6-3, the J gene TRBJ2-5; D is perhaps TRBD2 (6 bases). The CDR3 consists of 14 residues. Germline values: CDR1 MNHEY, CDR2 SVGEGT. The CDR3 here is CASSSSAGQETQYF. For the CDR3, the DNA is TGTGCTAGCAGTTCGTCGGCGGGGCAAGAGACCCAGTACTTC.

The V and J genes are TRBV2 and TRBJ1-1, with unresolved D. This CDR3 has 15 amino acids. Germline-derived CDR1 and CDR2 are SNHLY and FYNNEI. V was trimmed by 7 bases and J by 5 bases, leaving 20 bases between them. The CDR3 loop is CASIDPGRRFTEAFF. CDR3 DNA: TGTGCCAGCATCGATCCCGGTCGCAGATTTACTGAAGCTTTCTTT.

The V and J genes are TRBV24-1 and TRBJ1-5; D might be TRBD1 (5 bases). The CDR3 has 16 amino acids. The V gene lost 2 bases and the J gene lost 0 bases, with 10 bases spanning the gap. Per germline, CDR1 KGHDR and CDR2 SFDVKD. CDR3: CATSDSNRLSNQPQHF. The CDR3 nucleotides are TGTGCCACCAGTGATTCGAACAGGCTTAGCAATCAGCCCCAGCATTTT.

The CDR3 sequence: CASSGGVRSFKETQYF. CDR3 sequence (DNA): TGTGCCAGCAGCGGAGGGGTCCGGTCCTTCAAAGAGACCCAGTACTTC. V usage is TRBV7-2 and J usage is TRBJ2-5, with D maybe TRBD2 (6 bases). V was pared by 5 bases and J by 3 bases, with 19 bases between. Per germline, CDR1 SGHTA and CDR2 FQGNSA. This CDR3 comprises 16 residues.

A few counts support this clonotype. This chain uses TRBV19 with TRBJ1-5, with D possibly being TRBD1 (6 bases). The CDR3 is made up of 16 amino acids. CDR1 and CDR2 from the germline V gene are LNHDA and SQIVND (reference sequence). Trimming stripped 10 bases from V and 0 bases from J, with 19 bases between. Here the CDR3 DNA reads TGTGCCACACGCCCGCTGGGGACAACTAGCAATCAGCCCCAGCATTTT. This sequence encodes CATRPLGTTSNQPQHF.

This clonotype was detected ten times or more. V and J are TRBV6-2 or TRBV6-3 and TRBJ2-3, with no clear D. Trimming removed 2 bases from V and 2 bases from J, with 23 bases in between. This CDR3 is built from 19 residues. Germline CDR1 is MNHEY and CDR2 is SVGEGT. The CDR3 DNA reads as TGTGCCAGCAGTTACGGAACGAGTGGTAGAAGGTGGGACACAGATACGCAGTATTTT. Translated, it gives CASSYGTSGRRWDTDTQYF.

This clonotype was seen ten or more times. The chain employs TRBV28 and TRBJ1-2; 8 nucleotides agree with TRBD1. Germline loops: CDR1 MDHEN, CDR2 SYDVKM. Losses at the gene ends were 3 bases for V and 7 bases for J; bases not matched to a gene: 13. This CDR3 has 16 amino acids. The CDR3 loop is CASSLGSHQGASGYTF. The DNA for the CDR3 is TGTGCCAGCAGTTTGGGTTCCCACCAGGGGGCTTCTGGCTACACCTTC.

The table lists this clonotype with many counts. V usage is TRBV12-3 or TRBV12-4 and J usage is TRBJ1-1, with no clear D. The CDR3 length is 13 residues. Trimming left V 6 bases short and J 3 bases short, with 11 bases between. The CDR3 is CASSLIGDTEAFF. CDR3 coding DNA: TGTGCCAGCAGCTTAATTGGGGACACTGAAGCTTTCTTT.

The chain has TRBV7-9 and TRBJ2-7; D is undetermined. The CDR3 is 14 residues long. CDR1 is SEHNR, CDR2 FQNEAQ, per germline (reference sequence). Trimming took 5 bases from V and 9 from J, leaving 20 bases between them. CDR3 sequence reads: CASSLGSSSSVQYF. Written as DNA, the CDR3 is TGTGCCAGCAGCCTCGGGTCTTCCTCCTCGGTGCAGTACTTC.

With respect to this clonotype: Likely a read error: the CDR3 ends without its conserved phenylalanine or tryptophan. In DNA form, the CDR3 reads TGTGCCAGCAGCCCGACAGGGTATGGCTACACCTTA. It encodes CASSPTGYGYTL. The chain employs TRBV7-2 and TRBJ1-2; 7 bases fit TRBD1. Germline trimming cut 5 bases from V and 5 bases from J; bases unmatched to any gene: 2. Germline V gene sequence: CDR1 SGHTA, CDR2 FQGNSA. The CDR3 covers 12 residues.

This clonotype was detected many times. Mismatch with germline at one junction end may stem from a read error. J is TRBJ2-1 and V is TRBV11-2; 10 bases map to TRBD2. Germline V CDR1 and CDR2: SGHAT, FQNNGV. The CDR3 is 11 residues long. CDR3 in DNA: TGTGCCAGCAGCTTTCTAGCGGGAGTCGACTTC. This translates into CASSFLAGVDF.

The genes are TRBV10-3 and TRBJ1-2; TRBD1 is a possible D gene (6 bases). The V gene's germline CDR1 is ENHRY and CDR2 SYGVKD. This CDR3 spans 12 amino acids. V lost 6 bases and J lost 4, with 9 bases in between. The CDR3 region has the DNA TGTGCCATCAGAGGACAGCGCTATGGCTACACCTTC. Encoded protein: CAIRGQRYGYTF.